What follows describes a single T cell receptor beta chain. Individual cDNA molecules each received unique molecular identifiers attached to them. In TCRdb, the 5' RACE reads were re-called with MiXCR into one record per CDR3 protein. The sample carries some 76,000 distinct CDR3 sequences, approximately 13% recorded once. The data originate from a study of early T cells in non-severe SARS-CoV-2 infection. There are 18 residues in the CDR3. Deletions cut 7 bases from V and 0 bases from J, with 22 bases between. The sequenced sample consisted of whole blood. The receptor's source is an adult who was a healthcare worker with PCR-confirmed SARS-CoV-2 infection or an uninfected control (not recorded which). The chain is built from TRBV12-3 or TRBV12-4 and TRBJ2-1; D is undetermined. CDR3 region: CASTHQNTLPISYNEQFF. The CDR3 DNA is TGTGCCAGCACCCACCAAAATACGCTACCTATCTCCTACAATGAGCAGTTCTTC.